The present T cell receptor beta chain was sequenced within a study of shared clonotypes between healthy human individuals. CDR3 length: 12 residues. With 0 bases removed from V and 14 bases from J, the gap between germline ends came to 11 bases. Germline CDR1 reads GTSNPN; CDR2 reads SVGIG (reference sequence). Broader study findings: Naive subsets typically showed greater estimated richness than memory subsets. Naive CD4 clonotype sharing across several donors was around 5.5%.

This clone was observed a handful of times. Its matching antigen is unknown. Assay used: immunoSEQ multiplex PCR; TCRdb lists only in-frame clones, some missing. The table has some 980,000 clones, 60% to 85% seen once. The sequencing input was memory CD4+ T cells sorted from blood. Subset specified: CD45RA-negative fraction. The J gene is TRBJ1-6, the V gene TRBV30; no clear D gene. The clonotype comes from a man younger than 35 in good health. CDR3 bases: TGTGCCTGGAGTGTACTCAGGTCGGCCCTCCACTTT. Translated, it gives CAWSVLRSALHF. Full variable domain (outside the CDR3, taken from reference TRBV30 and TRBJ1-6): SQTIHQWPATLVQPVGSPLSLECTVEGTSNPNLYWYRQAAGRGLQLLFYSVGIGQISSEVPQNLSASRPQDRQFILSSKKLLLSDSGFYLCAWSVLRSALHFGNGTRLTVT.